This TCR beta chain was recorded in a study of T cell repertoires in urothelial bladder cancer. This clone turned up a few times. The protocol was immunoSEQ multiplex PCR, while the TCRdb copy is restricted to in-frame clones and leaves out a portion. There are about 13,000 clones in the sample; just over 65% occur only once, and 8% to 9% lies in the top ten. Sequencing was carried out using tumor-infiltrating cells from bladder cancer. The sequence derives from a human donor with urothelial carcinoma.

The CDR3 DNA follows: TGTGCCAGCAGTTACTCTGGACAACAGACCCAGTACTTC. Amino acid sequence: CASSYSGQQTQYF. This chain links TRBV6-5 with TRBJ2-5; tentatively, D is TRBD1 (5 bases). The V end lost 0 bases, the J end lost 6 bases, and 8 bases lay between the germline ends. Germline V gene data show CDR1 as MNHEY and CDR2 as SVGAGI. The CDR3 extends over 13 amino acids.